This is a list of T cell receptor beta chains from one sample in a study of blood T cells in healthy people across ages. Each CDR3 protein is one row after TCRdb ran MiXCR on the 5' RACE reads. The data contain fewer than 800,000 distinct CDR3 sequences, more than 20% of them singletons. Sequenced material: blood. These receptors all stem from a man between 65 and 85 years old in good health. Both conserved end residues are part of each CDR3. The D gene is left open where the match is weak. Clone sizes are given selectively: once, few, many, or a class where the clone is expanded.

j_gene,v_gene,abundance,d_gene,CDR3nt,CDR3aa
TRBJ2-5,TRBV11-2,few,.,TGTGCCAGCAGCTATGTCGGCGAAGAGACCCAGTACTTC,CASSYVGEETQYF
TRBJ2-7,TRBV7-8,many,.,TGTGCCAGCAGCTTAGACAGACCCTACGAGCAGTACTTC,CASSLDRPYEQYF
TRBJ2-3,TRBV14,.,.,TGTGCCAGCAGCCGCACAGCGTTTCGCACAGATACGCAGTATTTT,CASSRTAFRTDTQYF
TRBJ2-5,TRBV20-1,.,TRBD2,TGCAGTGCTGCCCTTGGAGCGGGAGGAGAGACCCAGTACTTC,CSAALGAGGETQYF
TRBJ2-7,TRBV19,.,.,TGTGCCAGTAGTATCGCCGATCCCGGGGCCGGAAGAGACGAGCAGTACTTC,CASSIADPGAGRDEQYF
TRBJ1-5,TRBV12-3/TRBV12-4,few,TRBD1,TGTGCCAGCGCCCACAGGGGGAGCAATCAGCCCCAGCATTTT,CASAHRGSNQPQHF
TRBJ2-7,TRBV4-3,.,TRBD2,TGCGCCAGCAGCCAAGCGATCCCCGGGGGGGCCGTTTCCTACGAGCAGTACTTC,CASSQAIPGGAVSYEQYF
TRBJ2-5,TRBV2,.,TRBD1,TGTGCCAGCGGCCACCTGACAGGGTTTGAAGAGACCCAGTACTTC,CASGHLTGFEETQYF
TRBJ2-7,TRBV7-6,.,.,TGTGCCAGCAGCTTAGCGTTGGGGCGCGAGCAGTACTTC,CASSLALGREQYF
TRBJ2-1,TRBV20-1,.,.,TGCAGTGCTGCTCGTCTGGGGGGCTCCTACAATGAGCAGTTCTTC,CSAARLGGSYNEQFF
TRBJ2-7,TRBV7-9,.,.,TGTGCCAGCAGCTTAGCCGGGGACAACTCCTACGAGCAGTACTTC,CASSLAGDNSYEQYF
TRBJ2-5,TRBV5-1,.,.,TGCGCCAGCAGCTTGGATACAGGGTCCCAAGAGACCCAGTACTTC,CASSLDTGSQETQYF
TRBJ2-5,TRBV5-1,once,.,TGCGCCAGCAGCTTGGATGGACTTGGGGAGACCCAGTACTTC,CASSLDGLGETQYF
TRBJ1-5,TRBV12-3/TRBV12-4,few,TRBD1,TGTGCCAGCAGTCGGGACAGGGGGCTACCCCAGCCCCAGCATTTT,CASSRDRGLPQPQHF